What follows describes a single T cell receptor (beta chain). Antigen specificity is unknown. These data originate in a study of PD-1 blockade in classical Hodgkin lymphoma. Exposure to brentuximab vedotin varied, and each patient had relapsed following autologous stem cell transplantation. Trimming took 3 bases from V and 8 from J; bases not matched to a gene: 12. Germline CDR1 and CDR2: LNHNV and YYDKDF (reference sequence). This CDR3 is built from 19 residues. Study-level findings and limits: Relapsed/refractory patients reportedly had the lowest baseline TCR diversity, below newly diagnosed patients, who were below healthy donors. Patients starting nivolumab less than 1 year after ASCT had lower diversity and were excluded from later analyses. Before treatment, complete responders showed about the same diversity as newly diagnosed patients. CD4+ TCR diversity, unlike CD8+, climbed significantly by C4D1.

The repertoire was sequenced with immunoSEQ multiplex PCR; TCRdb's copy has only in-frame clones and lacks some. Of 29,000 or so clones listed, 60% to 75% are singletons. The chain combines TRBV15 with TRBJ2-2; 16 bases are a match to TRBD2. The sequence was collected from a human donor with classical Hodgkin lymphoma. This material consisted of peripheral blood mononuclear cells (PBMCs), taken before the second cycle of nivolumab. The chain's CDR3 is CATSSTGTSGGAPLGELFF. DNA of the CDR3: TGTGCCACCAGCAGCACCGGGACTAGCGGGGGGGCCCCGTTGGGGGAGCTGTTTTTT.